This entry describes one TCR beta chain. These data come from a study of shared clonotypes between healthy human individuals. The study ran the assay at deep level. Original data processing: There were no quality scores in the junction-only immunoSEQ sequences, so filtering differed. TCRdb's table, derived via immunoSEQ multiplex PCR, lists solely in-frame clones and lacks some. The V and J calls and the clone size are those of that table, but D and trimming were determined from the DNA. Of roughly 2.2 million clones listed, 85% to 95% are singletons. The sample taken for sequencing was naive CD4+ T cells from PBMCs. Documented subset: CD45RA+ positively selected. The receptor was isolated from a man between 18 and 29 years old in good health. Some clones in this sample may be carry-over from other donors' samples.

CDR3 sequence: CAWSVGLGAGAGDTQYF. CDR3 in DNA: TGTGCCTGGAGTGTGGGGCTCGGAGCAGGGGCCGGAGATACGCAGTATTTT. The chain has TRBV30 and TRBJ2-3; D might be TRBD1 (6 bases). V was shortened by 0 bases and J by 5 bases, with 21 bases between the two germline ends. The germline gives CDR1 GTSNPN, CDR2 SVGIG (reference sequence). This CDR3 is 17 amino acids long.